The present T cell receptor (beta chain) was sequenced within a study of blood T cell repertoires in COVID-19 (dated by TCRdb to 2019 to 2021). Looking at the study overall: Samples from collaborators originated in the United States, Italy and Spain and spanned both the acute and convalescent phases of COVID-19. Samples were obtained from the ongoing ImmuneRACE study (first 160 participants) and from some 1,200 subjects provided by 6 global collaborators. Where HLA class I and class II types were available, the types were taken from metadata supplied by the sample provider, not from assay-based typing. The repertoires were released in a freely available public database intended as a resource for research on the immune response to SARS-CoV-2. The dataset comprised deeply sampled blood TCRbeta repertoires from subjects exposed to, actively infected with, or recovered from COVID-19. The material from the prospective study consisted of cDNA or gDNA derived from T cells, B-cell-depleted T cells, or PBMCs. The sample metadata nearly always contained a de-identified subject ID, COVID-19 status, age in years and sex. What the research found in general, with its limitations: The quantity of clinical and demographic metadata differed by source and by participant and was supplied without curation.

Turning to this clone: Its antigen is unknown. Per-nucleotide qualities are absent, and no much larger clonotype sits a single base away.

The CDR3 runs 11 residues from the cysteine to the phenylalanine. The DNA shown is the 33-base CDR3, in frame from base 1. The germline V gene gives CDR1 as KGHSH and CDR2 as LQKENI. V sheds 6 bases and J sheds 2 bases, leaving 4 bases between their ends. TCRbeta CDR3 regions were amplified from genomic DNA by means of the immunoSEQ Assay, a bias-controlled multiplex PCR. Per the authors' processing: Nucleated cell counts per sample were estimated from amplification of reference gene primers within the assay. To quantify the absolute abundance of each unique TCRbeta CDR3 rearrangement, sequence reads were collapsed and filtered. For each sample, productive Simpson clonality was calculated as the square root of Simpson's diversity index over productive rearrangements. Drawn from immuneACCESS, this table holds only the in-frame rearrangements with V and J called that TCRdb kept. Clones are partly lost; checked studies trace under half to an unresolved V gene and leave the rest unexplained. D and trimming were read from the DNA, whereas the V and J calls and clone size are those reported in that table. Across this sample there are 210,000 or so clones, with 65% to 85% seen only once. Of the sample, around 4% is held by the ten largest clones.

In the prospective study, participants were 18 to 89 years old, resided in approximately 25 geographic areas of the United States, and were enrolled through a virtual design. Cohort assignment in the prospective study relied on participant-reported clinical history from a screening survey and a study questionnaire. In the prospective study, whole blood, serum and a nasopharyngeal or oropharyngeal swab were collected from each participant by mobile phlebotomists. Over an approximately 2-month period, participants in the prospective study had the option of providing additional blood draws and questionnaires. Prospective study blood samples were shipped either frozen or at room temperature before DNA extraction.

The source material was PBMCs or T cells enriched from blood (not recorded which). This sequence originates from a man under 40 with acute COVID-19. The chain employs TRBV18 and TRBJ1-1; a confident D gene designation cannot be given. The DNA is as follows: TGTGCCAGCTCCCTAAACACTGAAGCTTTCTTT. This translates into CASSLNTEAFF.